This T cell receptor (beta chain) was identified in a study of neoadjuvant nivolumab and ipilimumab in lung cancer. TCRdb's table, derived via immunoSEQ multiplex PCR, lists solely in-frame clones and lacks some. The table includes 7,500 to 10,000 clones, roughly 77% detected once. V shed 4 bases and J 6 bases; nucleotides not matched to a gene: 9. Germline V gives CDR1 SGDLS, CDR2 YYNGEE. CDR3 length: 15 amino acids. V is TRBV9 and J is TRBJ2-1; 8 bases are shared with TRBD2. Sample: adjacent normal lung tissue, taken after neoadjuvant nivolumab, alone or with ipilimumab, at or shortly before surgery. The receptor was isolated from an adult with non-small cell lung cancer. CDR3 amino acids: CASSPGTSVTNEQFF. As DNA, the CDR3 is TGTGCCAGCAGCCCCGGGACTAGTGTTACCAATGAGCAGTTCTTC. Variable domain in full (rest from reference TRBV9 and TRBJ2-1): DSGVTQTPKHLITATGQRVTLRCSPRSGDLSVYWYQQSLDQGLQFLIQYYNGEERAKGNILERFSAQQFPDLHSELNLSSLELGDSALYFCASSPGTSVTNEQFFGPGTRLTVL.